These 17 T cell receptor beta chains were sequenced from one sample in a study of vaccination effects on CD4 cells after COVID-19. Produced via immunoSEQ multiplex PCR; TCRdb's table is partial and in-frame only. The data show about 40,000 clones, around 71% seen once. Antigens for these TCRs are unknown. Cultured cells yielded isolated CD4+ T cells after less than 11 days. Subjects were given two BNT162b2 or mRNA-1273 vaccine doses. The sample here was CD4+ T cells from PBMCs cultured without peptide, taken after COVID-19 vaccination. These receptors came from a human donor who received a COVID-19 vaccine.

The rearrangement uses TRBV5-4 and TRBJ2-7; 9 bases align to TRBD1. With 4 bases clipped from V and 0 bases from J, the junction kept 5 bases outside the gene matches. CDR3 size: 15 residues. Germline assignment: CDR1 SGHNT and CDR2 YYREEE (reference sequence). CDR3 nucleotides: TGTGCCAGCAGCGGTGGGACAGGGAGCTCCTACGAGCAGTACTTC. Its translation is CASSGGTGSSYEQYF.

The chain uses TRBV7-9 and TRBJ1-1, with D possibly being TRBD1 (6 bases). Trimming removed 5 bases from V and 5 bases from J, with 15 bases in between. There are 14 residues in the CDR3. CDR1 SEHNR and CDR2 FQNEAQ come from the germline V gene (reference sequence). The CDR3: CASSLITGSTEAFF. CDR3 sequence (DNA): TGTGCCAGCAGCCTCATTACAGGGAGTACTGAAGCTTTCTTT.

The chain combines TRBV5-1 with TRBJ2-4, with D perhaps being TRBD1 or TRBD2 (6 bases each). Trimming stripped 0 bases from V and 7 bases from J, with 11 bases between. Per germline, CDR1 SGHRS and CDR2 YFSETQ. This CDR3 has 14 amino acids. CDR3 sequence: CASSLEGGPNIQYF. CDR3 bases: TGCGCCAGCAGCTTGGAAGGGGGGCCTAACATTCAGTACTTC. The entire variable domain, with the rest obtained from reference TRBV5-1 and TRBJ2-4, is as follows: KAGVTQTPRYLIKTRGQQVTLSCSPISGHRSVSWYQQTPGQGLQFLFEYFSETQRNKGNFPGRFSGRQFSNSRSEMNVSTLELGDSALYLCASSLEGGPNIQYFGAGTRLSVL.

This clone was recorded only once. V usage is TRBV25-1 and J usage is TRBJ1-4, with TRBD1 as a possible D gene (6 bases). Per the germline V gene, CDR1 is MGHDK and CDR2 is SYGVNS. The CDR3 length is 17 residues. V was shortened by 0 bases and J by 5 bases, with 16 bases between the two germline ends. The CDR3 is CASSEYIGGGANEKLFF. The CDR3 DNA sequence: TGTGCCAGCAGTGAATATATAGGGGGGGGCGCGAATGAAAAACTGTTTTTT.

This clone showed up just once. This chain joins TRBV5-1 and TRBJ2-3, with D unclear. V shed 2 bases and J shed 0 bases, with 4 bases lying between them. Germline loops: CDR1 SGHRS, CDR2 YFSETQ. CDR3 length: 13 amino acids. The CDR3: CASSFASTDTQYF. CDR3 coding DNA: TGCGCCAGCAGCTTCGCTAGCACAGATACGCAGTATTTT.

The V call is TRBV18, the J call TRBJ1-1, with TRBD1 matching 7 bases. The CDR3 runs to 14 residues. Trimming at V came to 6 bases and at J to 6 bases, leaving 10 bases not matched to a gene. Germline CDR1 KGHSH, CDR2 LQKENI. The CDR3 here is CASSPIGQVPEAFF. CDR3 nucleotides: TGTGCCAGCTCTCCTATCGGACAGGTTCCTGAAGCTTTCTTT.

V usage is TRBV19 and J usage is TRBJ1-3; possibly TRBD1 for D (5 bases). CDR1 LNHDA and CDR2 SQIVND come from the germline V gene (reference sequence). Trimming pared 3 bases from V and 0 bases from J, leaving 12 bases between. This CDR3 contains 16 residues. CDR3 sequence: CASSMGRGGSGNTIYF. CDR3 nucleotide sequence: TGTGCCAGTAGTATGGGCCGGGGGGGCTCTGGAAACACCATATATTTT. Supplemented by reference TRBV19 and TRBJ1-3, the full variable domain reads DGGITQSPKYLFRKEGQNVTLSCEQNLNHDAMYWYRQDPGQGLRLIYYSQIVNDFQKGDIAEGYSVSREKKESFPLTVTSAQKNPTAFYLCASSMGRGGSGNTIYFGEGSWLTVV.

This clone was seen a few times. The gene calls are TRBV27 and TRBJ2-7; no clear D gene. The CDR3 runs 13 residues. Trimming stripped 2 bases from V and 5 bases from J, with 10 bases between. The germline V gene has CDR1 MNHEY and CDR2 SMNVEV (reference sequence). This chain's CDR3 is CASSLDWGNEQYF. CDR3 DNA: TGTGCCAGCAGTTTAGATTGGGGAAACGAGCAGTACTTC.

J is TRBJ2-1 and V is TRBV5-4; D is ambiguous. V gave up 0 bases and J gave up 0 bases, with 7 bases separating them. The germline CDR1 and CDR2 sequences are SGHNT and YYREEE (reference sequence). This CDR3 has 15 residues. The CDR3, as DNA: TGTGCCAGCAGCTTGGACCAGAGCTCCTACAATGAGCAGTTCTTC. The encoded protein is CASSLDQSSYNEQFF. Combining the CDR3 with reference TRBV5-4 and TRBJ2-1 gives the whole variable domain ETGVTQSPTHLIKTRGQQVTLRCSSQSGHNTVSWYQQALGQGPQFIFQYYREEENGRGNFPPRFSGLQFPNYSSELNVNALELDDSALYLCASSLDQSSYNEQFFGPGTRLTVL.

The chain couples TRBV7-9 to TRBJ2-5; the match to TRBD2 covers 10 bases. The trim removed 3 bases at V and 4 bases at J, leaving 8 bases unmatched. Looked up from germline, CDR1 is SEHNR and CDR2 is FQNEAQ (reference sequence). CDR3 length: 16 residues. The CDR3, as DNA: TGTGCCAGCAGCTTCCCCCTAGCGGGAGCTCGAGAGACCCAGTACTTC. Its protein product is CASSFPLAGARETQYF.

This clone was seen only once. The chain employs TRBV7-2 and TRBJ1-5; no firm D call. V shed 3 bases and J shed 7 bases, with 13 bases lying between them. Germline V gives CDR1 SGHTA, CDR2 FQGNSA. The CDR3 loop spans 14 amino acids. CDR3 in amino acids: CASSFAVIPQPQHF. CDR3 DNA sequence: TGTGCCAGCAGCTTTGCTGTGATACCGCAGCCCCAGCATTTT.

V gene TRBV18 combines with J gene TRBJ2-1, with D perhaps matching TRBD1 (6 bases). V lost 2 bases to trimming and J lost 2 bases, with 7 bases between them. Germline V gene lookup returns CDR1 KGHSH and CDR2 LQKENI. The CDR3 covers 14 residues. The CDR3 DNA is TGTGCCAGCTCACCAGGGGGCACCTACAATGAGCAGTTCTTC. Its protein product is CASSPGGTYNEQFF.

This clone was observed a few times. The rearrangement joins TRBV3-1 (or the pseudogene TRBV3-2) to TRBJ1-2; D is unclear. From germline, CDR1 is LGHDT and CDR2 YNNKEL (reference sequence). The V end lost 2 bases, the J end lost 8 bases, and 12 bases lay between the germline ends. CDR3 length: 13 amino acids. Here the CDR3 DNA reads TGTGCCAGCAGCCAACGGACTGACGGCGGCTACACCTTC. This encodes CASSQRTDGGYTF.

The gene calls are TRBV18 and TRBJ2-5; 7 nucleotides match TRBD2. The CDR3 consists of 18 residues. CDR1 and CDR2 from the germline V gene are KGHSH and LQKENI. V lost 2 bases to trimming and J lost 4 bases; unmatched junction nucleotides: 16. The DNA for the CDR3 is TGTGCCAGCTCACCATCGTTCCGGGCCCAGGGAGGGAGAGAGACCCAGTACTTC. Amino acids: CASSPSFRAQGGRETQYF.

The chain is built from TRBV10-1 and TRBJ1-3; no clear D gene. Trimming pared 2 bases from V and 1 base from J, leaving 6 bases between. This CDR3 is 14 amino acids long. The V gene's germline CDR1 is WNHNN and CDR2 SYGVQD (reference sequence). The CDR3 loop is CASSEGISGNTIYF. CDR3 coding DNA: TGCGCCAGCAGTGAGGGAATTTCTGGAAACACCATATATTTT.

This chain links TRBV4-1 with TRBJ2-5; 8 bases match TRBD1. J lost 5 bases, V lost 4 bases, and 6 bases had no gene match. The CDR3 length is 14 residues. Germline CDR1 and CDR2: MGHRA and YSYEKL. The chain's CDR3 is CASSPGQGSETQYF. CDR3 DNA sequence: TGCGCCAGCAGCCCCGGACAGGGCTCGGAGACCCAGTACTTC.

The CDR3 loop reads CASSQDRVKNYGYTF. The CDR3 DNA follows: TGTGCCAGCAGCCAAGATCGAGTGAAGAACTATGGCTACACCTTC. V is TRBV4-2 and J is TRBJ1-2; D gene unclear. Germline V gives CDR1 LGHNA, CDR2 YNFKEQ. The CDR3 totals 15 residues. V was clipped by 0 bases and J by 2 bases, with 10 bases between them.